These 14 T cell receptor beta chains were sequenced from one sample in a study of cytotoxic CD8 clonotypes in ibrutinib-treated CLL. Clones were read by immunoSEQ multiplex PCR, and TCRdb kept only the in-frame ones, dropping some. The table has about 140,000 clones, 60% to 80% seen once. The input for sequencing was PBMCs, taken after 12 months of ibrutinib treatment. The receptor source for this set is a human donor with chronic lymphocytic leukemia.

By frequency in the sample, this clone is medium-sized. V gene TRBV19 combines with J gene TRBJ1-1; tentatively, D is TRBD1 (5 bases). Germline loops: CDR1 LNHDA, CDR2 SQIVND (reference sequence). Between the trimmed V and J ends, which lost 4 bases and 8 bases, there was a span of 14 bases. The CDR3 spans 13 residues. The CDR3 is CASSSQRGIEAFF. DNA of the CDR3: TGTGCCAGTAGTAGTCAAAGGGGAATAGAAGCTTTCTTT.

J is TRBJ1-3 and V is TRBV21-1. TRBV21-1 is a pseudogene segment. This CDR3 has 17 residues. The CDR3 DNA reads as TGTGCCAGCAGCCCCCCGCGGCTCTTCCACTCTGGAAACACCATATATTTT. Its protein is CASSPPRLFHSGNTIYF.

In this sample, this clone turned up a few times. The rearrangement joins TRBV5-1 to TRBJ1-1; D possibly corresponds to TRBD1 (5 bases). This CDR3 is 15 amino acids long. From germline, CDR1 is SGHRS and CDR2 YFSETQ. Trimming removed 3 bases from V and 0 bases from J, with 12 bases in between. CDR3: CASSSGGVMNTEAFF. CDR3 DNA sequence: TGCGCCAGCAGCTCCGGAGGGGTCATGAACACTGAAGCTTTCTTT.

CDR3 bases: TGCGCCAGCAGCGTTGGACAGGCGAACACTGAAGCTTTCTTT. This sequence encodes CASSVGQANTEAFF. The genes are TRBV5-1 and TRBJ1-1; 7 nucleotides agree with TRBD1. Trimming cost V 4 bases and J 1 base; bases outside gene matches: 4. This CDR3 has 14 amino acids. Germline V gene sequence: CDR1 SGHRS, CDR2 YFSETQ.

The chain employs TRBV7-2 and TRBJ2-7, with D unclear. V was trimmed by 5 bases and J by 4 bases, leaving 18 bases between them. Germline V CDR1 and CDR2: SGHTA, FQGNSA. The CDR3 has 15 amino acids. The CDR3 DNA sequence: TGTGCCAGCAGCGAAGTGCGTAGGCTTACATACGAGCAGTACTTC. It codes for CASSEVRRLTYEQYF.

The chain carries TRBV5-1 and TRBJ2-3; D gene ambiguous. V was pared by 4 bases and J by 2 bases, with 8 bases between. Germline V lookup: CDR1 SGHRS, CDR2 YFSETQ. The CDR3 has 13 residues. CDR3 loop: CASSKTYTDTQYF. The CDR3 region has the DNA TGCGCCAGCAGCAAGACATACACAGATACGCAGTATTTT.

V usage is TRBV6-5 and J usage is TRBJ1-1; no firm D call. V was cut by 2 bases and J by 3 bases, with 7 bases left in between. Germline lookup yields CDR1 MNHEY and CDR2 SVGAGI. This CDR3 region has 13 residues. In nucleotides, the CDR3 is TGTGCCAGCAGTTACGGAGGGTACACTGAAGCTTTCTTT. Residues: CASSYGGYTEAFF.

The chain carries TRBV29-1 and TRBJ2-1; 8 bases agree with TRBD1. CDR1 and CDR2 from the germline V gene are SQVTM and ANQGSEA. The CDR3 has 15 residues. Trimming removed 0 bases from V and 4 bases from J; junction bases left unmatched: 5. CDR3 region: CSVEDRGPTYNEQFF. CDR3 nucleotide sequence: TGCAGCGTTGAAGACAGGGGGCCGACGTACAATGAGCAGTTCTTC.

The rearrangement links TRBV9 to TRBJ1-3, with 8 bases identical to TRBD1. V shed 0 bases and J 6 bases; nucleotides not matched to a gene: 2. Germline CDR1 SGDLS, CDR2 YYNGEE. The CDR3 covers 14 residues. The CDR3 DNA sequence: TGTGCCAGCAGCGTAGGTCAGGGGGCAAACACCATATATTTT. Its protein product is CASSVGQGANTIYF. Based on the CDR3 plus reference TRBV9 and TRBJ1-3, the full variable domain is DSGVTQTPKHLITATGQRVTLRCSPRSGDLSVYWYQQSLDQGLQFLIQYYNGEERAKGNILERFSAQQFPDLHSELNLSSLELGDSALYFCASSVGQGANTIYFGEGSWLTVV.

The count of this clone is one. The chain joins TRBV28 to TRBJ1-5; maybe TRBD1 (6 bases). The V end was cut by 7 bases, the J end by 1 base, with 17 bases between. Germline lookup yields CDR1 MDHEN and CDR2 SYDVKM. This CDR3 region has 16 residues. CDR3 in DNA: TGTGCCAGCAAGGGGGATCAGGGGTTGAGCAATCAGCCCCAGCATTTT. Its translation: CASKGDQGLSNQPQHF.

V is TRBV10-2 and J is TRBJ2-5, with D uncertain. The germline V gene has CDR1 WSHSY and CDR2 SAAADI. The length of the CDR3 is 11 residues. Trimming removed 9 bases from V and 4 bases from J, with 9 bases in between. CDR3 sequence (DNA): TGCGCCAGTTCGCCTCGAGAGACCCAGTACTTC. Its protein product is CASSPRETQYF.

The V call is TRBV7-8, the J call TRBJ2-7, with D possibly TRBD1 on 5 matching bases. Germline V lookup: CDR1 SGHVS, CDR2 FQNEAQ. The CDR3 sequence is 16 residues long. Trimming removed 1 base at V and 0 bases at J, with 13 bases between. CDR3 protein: CASSLVVQGSSYEQYF. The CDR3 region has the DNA TGTGCCAGCAGCTTAGTAGTCCAGGGAAGCTCCTACGAGCAGTACTTC.

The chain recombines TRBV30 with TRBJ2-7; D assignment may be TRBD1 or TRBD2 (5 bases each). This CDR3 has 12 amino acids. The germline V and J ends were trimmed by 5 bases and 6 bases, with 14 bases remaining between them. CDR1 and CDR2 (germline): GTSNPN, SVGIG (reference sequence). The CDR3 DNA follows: TGTGCCTGGGGGGGTACCTTTCTCGAGCAGTACTTC. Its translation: CAWGGTFLEQYF.

CDR3 DNA sequence: TGTGCCAGCAGTGTAACAGGGATTCCAGTTCAGCCCCAGCATTTT. Protein product: CASSVTGIPVQPQHF. The chain joins TRBV6-1 to TRBJ1-5, with a possible D match to TRBD1 (6 bases). The CDR3 consists of 15 residues. From germline, CDR1 is MNHNS and CDR2 SASEGT. V lost 4 bases and J lost 6, with 16 bases in between.